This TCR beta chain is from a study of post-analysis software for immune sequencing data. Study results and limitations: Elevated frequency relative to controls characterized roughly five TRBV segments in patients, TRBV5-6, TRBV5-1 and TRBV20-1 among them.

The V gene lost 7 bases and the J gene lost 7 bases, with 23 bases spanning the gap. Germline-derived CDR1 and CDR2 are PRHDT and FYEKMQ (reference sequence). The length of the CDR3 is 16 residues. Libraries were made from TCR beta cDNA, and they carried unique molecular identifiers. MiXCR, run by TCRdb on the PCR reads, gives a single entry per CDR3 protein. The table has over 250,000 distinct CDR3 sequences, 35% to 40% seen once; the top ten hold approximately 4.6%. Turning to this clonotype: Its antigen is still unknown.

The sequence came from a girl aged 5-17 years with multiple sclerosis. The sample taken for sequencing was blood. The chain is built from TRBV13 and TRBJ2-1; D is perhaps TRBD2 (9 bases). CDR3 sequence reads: CASNQGAGGPGNEQFF. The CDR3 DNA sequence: TGTGCCAGCAACCAGGGGGCGGGGGGGCCTGGTAATGAGCAGTTCTTC.